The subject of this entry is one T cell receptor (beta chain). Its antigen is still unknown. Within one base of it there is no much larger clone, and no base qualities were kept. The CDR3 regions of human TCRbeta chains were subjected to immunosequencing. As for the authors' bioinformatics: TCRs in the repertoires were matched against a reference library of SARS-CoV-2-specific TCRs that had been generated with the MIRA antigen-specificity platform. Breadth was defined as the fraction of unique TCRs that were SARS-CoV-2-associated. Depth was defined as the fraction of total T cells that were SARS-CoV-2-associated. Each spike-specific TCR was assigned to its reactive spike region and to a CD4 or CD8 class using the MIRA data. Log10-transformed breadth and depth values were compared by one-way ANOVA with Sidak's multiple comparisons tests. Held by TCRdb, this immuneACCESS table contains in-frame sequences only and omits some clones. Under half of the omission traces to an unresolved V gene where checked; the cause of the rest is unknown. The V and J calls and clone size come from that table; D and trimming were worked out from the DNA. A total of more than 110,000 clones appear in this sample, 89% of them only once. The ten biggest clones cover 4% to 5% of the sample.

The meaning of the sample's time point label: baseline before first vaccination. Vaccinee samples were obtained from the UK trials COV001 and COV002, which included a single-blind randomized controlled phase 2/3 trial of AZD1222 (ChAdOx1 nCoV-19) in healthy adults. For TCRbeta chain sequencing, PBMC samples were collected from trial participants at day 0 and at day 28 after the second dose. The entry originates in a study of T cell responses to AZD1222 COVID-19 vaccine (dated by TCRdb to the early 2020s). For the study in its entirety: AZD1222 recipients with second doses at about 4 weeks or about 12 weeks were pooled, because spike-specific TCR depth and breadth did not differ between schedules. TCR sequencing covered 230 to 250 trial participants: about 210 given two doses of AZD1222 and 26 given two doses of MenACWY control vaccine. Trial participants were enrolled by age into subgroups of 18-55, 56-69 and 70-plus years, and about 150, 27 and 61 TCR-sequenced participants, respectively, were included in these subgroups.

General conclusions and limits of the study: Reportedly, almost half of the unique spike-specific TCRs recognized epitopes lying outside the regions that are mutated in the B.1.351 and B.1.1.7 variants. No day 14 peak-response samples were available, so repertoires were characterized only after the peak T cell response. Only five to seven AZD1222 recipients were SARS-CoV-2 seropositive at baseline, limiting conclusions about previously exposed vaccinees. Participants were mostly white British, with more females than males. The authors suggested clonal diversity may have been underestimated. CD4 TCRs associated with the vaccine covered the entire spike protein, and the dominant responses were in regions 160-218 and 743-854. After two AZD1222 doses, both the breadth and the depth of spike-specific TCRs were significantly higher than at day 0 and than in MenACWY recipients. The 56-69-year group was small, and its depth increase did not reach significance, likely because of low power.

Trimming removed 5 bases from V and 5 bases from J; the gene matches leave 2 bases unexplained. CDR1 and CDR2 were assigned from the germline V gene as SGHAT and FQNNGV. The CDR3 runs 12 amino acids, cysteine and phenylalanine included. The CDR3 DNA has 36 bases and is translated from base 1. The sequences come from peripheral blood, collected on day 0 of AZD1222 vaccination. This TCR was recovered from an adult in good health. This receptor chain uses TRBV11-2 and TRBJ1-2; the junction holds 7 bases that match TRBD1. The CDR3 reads CASSRDRYGYTF. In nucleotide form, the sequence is TGTGCCAGCAGCCGGGACAGATATGGCTACACCTTC.